A single sample is the source of the 21 T cell receptor beta chains below, sequenced in a study of cytomegalovirus exposure and HLA in healthy donors (dated by TCRdb to 2015 to 2018). Libraries were prepared through the immunoSEQ multiplex PCR assay. Sourced from immuneACCESS, this table was stored by TCRdb with only in-frame sequences that have V and J called. A share of the clones is absent; for the studies checked, an unresolved V gene accounts for under half, and the remainder has no known explanation. The sample table holds fewer than 250,000 clones, of which more than 75% were seen once. Of the sample, around 3% falls within the top ten clones. Input material: PBMCs. The receptors were gathered from a man between 18 and 29 years old in good health and CMV-seronegative.

Only one count was recorded for this clone. The chain links TRBV6-5 to TRBJ1-1, with TRBD1 as a possible D gene (6 bases). Trimming shortened V by 6 bases and J by 5 bases, and 16 bases separated the two germline ends. CDR1 is MNHEY and CDR2 is SVGAGI in the germline V gene. The CDR3 spans 14 residues. CDR3 residues: CASRPPGELTEAFF. The CDR3 DNA reads as TGTGCCAGCAGGCCACCAGGGGAGCTAACTGAAGCTTTCTTT.

V and J are TRBV6-6 and TRBJ2-7; D call uncertain. The V end was cut by 2 bases, the J end by 2 bases, with 4 bases between. In germline, CDR1 is MNHNY, CDR2 SVGAGI (reference sequence). This CDR3 is built from 12 residues. CDR3 amino acids: CASSYGTYEQYF. The CDR3 bases are TGTGCCAGCAGTTACGGCACCTACGAGCAGTACTTC.

The chain combines TRBV5-1 with TRBJ2-1; the match to TRBD2 covers 9 bases. The CDR3 consists of 16 residues. Germline CDR1 SGHRS, CDR2 YFSETQ. The J segment lost 0 bases and the V segment lost 2 bases, leaving 3 bases of the junction unmatched. In DNA, the CDR3 is TGCGCCAGCAGCTTTAGCGGGAGAGGCTCCTACAATGAGCAGTTCTTC. It codes for CASSFSGRGSYNEQFF.

V usage is TRBV27 and J usage is TRBJ2-2; D is unresolved. CDR3 size: 12 residues. Per the germline V gene, CDR1 is MNHEY and CDR2 is SMNVEV (reference sequence). Trimming shortened V by 5 bases and J by 6 bases, and 7 bases separated the two germline ends. CDR3 in DNA: TGTGCCAGCAGTCTAGGTCCCGGGGAGCTGTTTTTT. Translated: CASSLGPGELFF.

V and J are TRBV5-4 and TRBJ2-1; TRBD2 matches 7 bases. V shed 3 bases and J 2 bases; nucleotides not matched to a gene: 8. Germline values: CDR1 SGHNT, CDR2 YYREEE (reference sequence). The CDR3 has 16 residues. The CDR3: CASSSKLGGPYNEQFF. CDR3 nucleotide sequence: TGTGCCAGCAGCTCCAAGTTGGGAGGGCCCTACAATGAGCAGTTCTTC.

The V call is TRBV2, the J call TRBJ2-5; 7 nucleotides match TRBD2. CDR1 is SNHLY and CDR2 is FYNNEI in the germline V gene. The CDR3 extends over 13 amino acids. The ends lost 8 bases at V and 3 bases at J; junction bases unmatched: 6. CDR3 amino acids: CASGGGLEETQYF. As DNA, the CDR3 is TGTGCCAGCGGGGGAGGACTAGAAGAGACCCAGTACTTC.

This chain uses TRBV5-1 with TRBJ2-5; maybe TRBD1 (5 bases). V was shortened by 7 bases and J by 5 bases, with 6 bases between the two germline ends. CDR3 length: 10 residues. Germline V lookup: CDR1 SGHRS, CDR2 YFSETQ. The CDR3 spells CASQGETQYF. DNA for the CDR3: TGCGCCAGCCAGGGTGAGACCCAGTACTTC.

The chain couples TRBV7-3 to TRBJ2-3; D is unresolved. The CDR3 runs to 13 residues. Trimming stripped 5 bases from V and 2 bases from J, with 8 bases between. CDR1 is SGHTA and CDR2 is FQGTGA in the germline V gene. The DNA for the CDR3 is TGTGCCAGCAGCCTATCGTACACAGATACGCAGTATTTT. Its translation: CASSLSYTDTQYF.

This chain links TRBV19 with TRBJ1-2; D remains ambiguous. The ends were cut back, 3 bases at V and 1 base at J, with 6 bases in the middle. Per the germline V gene, CDR1 is LNHDA and CDR2 is SQIVND (reference sequence). This CDR3 region has 13 residues. CDR3 sequence reads: CASSILVNYGYTF. The CDR3 DNA sequence: TGTGCCAGTAGTATTCTAGTTAACTATGGCTACACCTTC.

This clone came up once. This chain links TRBV19 with TRBJ1-2; TRBD1 agrees at 8 bases. There are 15 residues in the CDR3. Germline loops: CDR1 LNHDA, CDR2 SQIVND (reference sequence). V was clipped by 8 bases and J by 0 bases; unmatched bases: 8. This CDR3 reads CASSTAQGANYGYTF. The CDR3 nucleotides read TGTGCCAGTTCCACCGCACAGGGGGCTAACTATGGCTACACCTTC.

V and J are TRBV7-8 and TRBJ1-1, with a tentative D call TRBD1 (5 bases). Germline-derived CDR1 and CDR2 are SGHVS and FQNEAQ. There are 12 residues in the CDR3. V gave up 3 bases and J gave up 5 bases, with 7 bases separating them. The CDR3 loop reads CASSFQGTEAFF. In nucleotides, the CDR3 is TGTGCCAGCAGCTTTCAGGGAACTGAAGCTTTCTTT. Drawing the rest from reference TRBV7-8 and TRBJ1-1, the complete variable domain is GAGVSQSPRYKVAKRGQDVALRCDPISGHVSLFWYQQALGQGPEFLTYFQNEAQLDKSGLPSDRFFAERPEGSVSTLKIQRTQQEDSAVYLCASSFQGTEAFFGQGTRLTVV.

The chain employs TRBV4-1 and TRBJ2-7, with 7 bases lining up with TRBD1. This CDR3 has 15 residues. V lost 1 base to trimming and J lost 2 bases; unmatched junction nucleotides: 5. Germline loops: CDR1 MGHRA, CDR2 YSYEKL. The CDR3: CASSQVSQGAYEQYF. CDR3 coding DNA: TGCGCCAGCAGCCAAGTGTCCCAGGGGGCCTACGAGCAGTACTTC.

This chain connects TRBV7-2 to TRBJ2-2; no reliable D call. The CDR3 spans 13 residues. Germline CDR1 reads SGHTA; CDR2 reads FQGNSA. V gave up 5 bases and J gave up 8 bases, with 12 bases separating them. The CDR3 protein is CASSRGTGGELFF. Written as DNA, the CDR3 is TGTGCCAGCAGCCGCGGTACCGGGGGGGAGCTGTTTTTT.

The chain uses TRBV7-3 and TRBJ2-2; tentative D call: TRBD2 (5 bases). The CDR3 is 13 residues long. Per the germline V gene, CDR1 is SGHTA and CDR2 is FQGTGA. Trimming cost V 8 bases and J 1 base, with 8 bases left between them. The CDR3 DNA sequence: TGTGCCAGCGGGAGAGGGAACACCGGGGAGCTGTTTTTT. Residues: CASGRGNTGELFF. The full variable domain, in which reference TRBV7-3 and TRBJ2-2 provide the parts outside the CDR3, is GAGVSQTPSNKVTEKGKYVELRCDPISGHTALYWYRQSLGQGPEFLIYFQGTGAADDSGLPNDRFFAVRPEGSVSTLKIQRTERGDSAVYLCASGRGNTGELFFGEGSRLTVL.

This clone was seen a single time. The chain carries TRBV4-3 and TRBJ2-1; D not resolved. With 0 bases removed from V and 0 bases from J, the gap between germline ends came to 9 bases. CDR1 is LGHNA and CDR2 is YSLEER in the germline V gene. The CDR3 runs 16 residues. The CDR3 region has the DNA TGCGCCAGCAGCCAAGAGTGGCCGAACTCCTACAATGAGCAGTTCTTC. It is translated as CASSQEWPNSYNEQFF.

V gene TRBV4-3 combines with J gene TRBJ1-5; 9 bases are shared with TRBD1. J gave up 6 bases and V 3 bases, and 9 bases lay outside the gene matches. The CDR3 totals 16 residues. Germline lookup yields CDR1 LGHNA and CDR2 YSLEER. CDR3 region: CASSQDRDRVGQPQHF. The DNA of the CDR3 is TGCGCCAGCAGCCAGGACCGGGACAGGGTGGGTCAGCCCCAGCATTTT.

This chain uses TRBV28 with TRBJ2-7, with 8 bases matching TRBD2. Losses at the gene ends were 4 bases for V and 4 bases for J; bases not matched to a gene: 6. In germline, CDR1 is MDHEN, CDR2 SYDVKM. CDR3 size: 14 residues. CDR3 nucleotide sequence: TGTGCCAGCAGTTCCCCGGGGGGGGGATACGAGCAGTACTTC. This encodes CASSSPGGGYEQYF.

The rearrangement joins TRBV2 to TRBJ1-5; D is unresolved. Germline CDR1 SNHLY, CDR2 FYNNEI. V lost 4 bases, J lost 5 bases, and 6 bases lay in between. This CDR3 is 12 amino acids long. CDR3 sequence: CASSVSYQPQHF. In DNA, the CDR3 is TGTGCCAGCAGTGTTAGTTATCAGCCCCAGCATTTT.

CDR3 amino acids: CASSLGQDGYTF. The CDR3, as DNA: TGTGCCAGCAGCCTAGGACAGGATGGCTACACCTTC. The rearrangement uses TRBV28 and TRBJ1-2; TRBD1 agrees at 7 bases. V lost 6 bases and J lost 6; bases outside the gene matches: 4. CDR1 is MDHEN and CDR2 is SYDVKM in the germline V gene. This CDR3 contains 12 residues.

The chain recombines TRBV2 with TRBJ2-2, with D possibly matching TRBD2 (6 bases). The CDR3 contains 16 residues. Germline CDR1 and CDR2: SNHLY and FYNNEI. Deletions cut 4 bases from V and 7 bases from J, with 19 bases between. Here the CDR3 reads CASSAQGGKNGGELFF. DNA of the CDR3: TGTGCCAGCAGTGCTCAGGGAGGTAAAAATGGCGGGGAGCTGTTTTTT.

The rearrangement uses TRBV2 and TRBJ2-6; 8 bases match TRBD2. This CDR3 has 16 amino acids. CDR1 is SNHLY, CDR2 FYNNEI, per germline. J lost 3 bases, V lost 4 bases, and 5 bases had no gene match. Here the CDR3 DNA reads TGTGCCAGCAGTGGCCTAGCGGGTCGTGGGGCCAACGTCCTGACTTTC. Translation: CASSGLAGRGANVLTF.